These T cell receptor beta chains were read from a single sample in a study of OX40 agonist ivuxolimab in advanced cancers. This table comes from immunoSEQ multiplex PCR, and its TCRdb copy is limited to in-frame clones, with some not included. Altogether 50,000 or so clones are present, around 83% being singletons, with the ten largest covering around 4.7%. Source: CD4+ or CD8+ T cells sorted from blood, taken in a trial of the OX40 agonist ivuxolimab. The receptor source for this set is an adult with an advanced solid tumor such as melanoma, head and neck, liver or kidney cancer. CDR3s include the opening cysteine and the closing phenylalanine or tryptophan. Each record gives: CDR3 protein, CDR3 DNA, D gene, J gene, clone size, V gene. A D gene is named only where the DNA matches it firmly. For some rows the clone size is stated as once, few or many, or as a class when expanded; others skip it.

CASTQGAYNEKLFF	TGTGCCAGTACACAGGGGGCTTATAATGAAAAACTGTTTTTT	TRBD1	TRBJ1-4	NA	TRBV19
CASSLSGEAGEQYF	TGTGCCAGCAGTTTGTCTGGGGAAGCAGGGGAGCAGTACTTC	NA	TRBJ2-7	NA	TRBV27
CSVGEKDGELFF	TGCAGCGTGGGAGAAAAGGACGGGGAGCTGTTTTTT	NA	TRBJ2-2	NA	TRBV29-1
CASRGTGNTGELFF	TGTGCCAGCAGGGGGACAGGGAACACCGGGGAGCTGTTTTTT	TRBD1	TRBJ2-2	NA	TRBV6-1
CASRRGGGLVEAQWF	TGTGCCAGCAGGCGGGGGGGAGGGCTAGTAGAAGCGCAGTGGTTC	TRBD2	TRBJ2-7	many	TRBV6-6
CATSRDRGSSEAFF	TGTGCCACCAGCAGAGACAGGGGATCCTCTGAAGCTTTCTTT	NA	TRBJ1-1	NA	TRBV15
CASSQDSNNYGHTF	TGCGCCAGCAGCCAAGATAGCAACAACTATGGCCACACCTTC	NA	TRBJ1-2	NA	TRBV11-2
CASSPPEGPGEQYF	TGTGCCAGCAGCCCCCCGGAAGGGCCGGGGGAGCAGTACTTC	NA	TRBJ2-7	few	TRBV11-3
CASSGWRRNEQFF	TGTGCCAGCAGCGGATGGCGGCGGAATGAGCAGTTCTTC	NA	TRBJ2-1	NA	TRBV7-9
CASSIVWAAYPTETQYF	TGTGCCAGTAGTATAGTGTGGGCAGCATACCCAACAGAGACCCAGTACTTC	NA	TRBJ2-5	NA	TRBV19
CASKVGWGNNEQFF	TGTGCCAGTAAGGTAGGGTGGGGAAACAATGAGCAGTTCTTC	NA	TRBJ2-1	NA	TRBV19
CASSSQKNEQFF	TGTGCCAGCAGCTCTCAAAAAAATGAGCAGTTCTTC	NA	TRBJ2-1	few	TRBV11-3
CASSTGRSEAFF	TGTGCCAGCAGCACCGGGCGGAGTGAAGCTTTCTTT	NA	TRBJ1-1	once	TRBV7-3
CASSAQGSYEQYF	TGTGCCAGCAGTGCCCAGGGCTCCTACGAGCAGTACTTC	NA	TRBJ2-7	NA	TRBV9
CAWSARFAEAFF	TGTGCCTGGAGCGCCCGGTTCGCTGAAGCTTTCTTT	NA	TRBJ1-1	NA	TRBV30
CASSLIGRAGSTDTQYF	TGTGCCAGCAGTTTAATAGGTAGGGCAGGATCGACAGATACGCAGTATTTT	NA	TRBJ2-3	NA	TRBV28
CASSLELRDPQYF	TGTGCCAGCAGTTTAGAGCTGAGAGATCCGCAGTATTTT	NA	TRBJ2-3	NA	TRBV28